Listed here is a single TCR beta chain. This entry is derived from a study of blood T cells in healthy people across ages. The authors ran a second PCR of roughly 6 to 12 cycles using a sample-barcoded 5' primer and a J-beta primer mix. MiXCR, run by TCRdb on the 5' RACE reads, gives a single entry per CDR3 protein. The data contain 1.5 million to 2 million distinct CDR3 sequences, roughly 30% of them singletons. The trim removed 3 bases at V and 1 base at J, leaving 8 bases unmatched. The CDR3 has 16 residues. CDR1 is SGDLS, CDR2 YYNGEE, per germline. The V gene is TRBV9, the J gene TRBJ1-2; TRBD1 aligns across 8 bases. The sample was blood. The receptor comes from a woman aged 30 to 39 in good health. This CDR3 reads CASSDTGGAFNYGYTF. The CDR3 DNA is TGTGCCAGCAGCGATACAGGGGGAGCGTTTAACTATGGCTACACCTTC.